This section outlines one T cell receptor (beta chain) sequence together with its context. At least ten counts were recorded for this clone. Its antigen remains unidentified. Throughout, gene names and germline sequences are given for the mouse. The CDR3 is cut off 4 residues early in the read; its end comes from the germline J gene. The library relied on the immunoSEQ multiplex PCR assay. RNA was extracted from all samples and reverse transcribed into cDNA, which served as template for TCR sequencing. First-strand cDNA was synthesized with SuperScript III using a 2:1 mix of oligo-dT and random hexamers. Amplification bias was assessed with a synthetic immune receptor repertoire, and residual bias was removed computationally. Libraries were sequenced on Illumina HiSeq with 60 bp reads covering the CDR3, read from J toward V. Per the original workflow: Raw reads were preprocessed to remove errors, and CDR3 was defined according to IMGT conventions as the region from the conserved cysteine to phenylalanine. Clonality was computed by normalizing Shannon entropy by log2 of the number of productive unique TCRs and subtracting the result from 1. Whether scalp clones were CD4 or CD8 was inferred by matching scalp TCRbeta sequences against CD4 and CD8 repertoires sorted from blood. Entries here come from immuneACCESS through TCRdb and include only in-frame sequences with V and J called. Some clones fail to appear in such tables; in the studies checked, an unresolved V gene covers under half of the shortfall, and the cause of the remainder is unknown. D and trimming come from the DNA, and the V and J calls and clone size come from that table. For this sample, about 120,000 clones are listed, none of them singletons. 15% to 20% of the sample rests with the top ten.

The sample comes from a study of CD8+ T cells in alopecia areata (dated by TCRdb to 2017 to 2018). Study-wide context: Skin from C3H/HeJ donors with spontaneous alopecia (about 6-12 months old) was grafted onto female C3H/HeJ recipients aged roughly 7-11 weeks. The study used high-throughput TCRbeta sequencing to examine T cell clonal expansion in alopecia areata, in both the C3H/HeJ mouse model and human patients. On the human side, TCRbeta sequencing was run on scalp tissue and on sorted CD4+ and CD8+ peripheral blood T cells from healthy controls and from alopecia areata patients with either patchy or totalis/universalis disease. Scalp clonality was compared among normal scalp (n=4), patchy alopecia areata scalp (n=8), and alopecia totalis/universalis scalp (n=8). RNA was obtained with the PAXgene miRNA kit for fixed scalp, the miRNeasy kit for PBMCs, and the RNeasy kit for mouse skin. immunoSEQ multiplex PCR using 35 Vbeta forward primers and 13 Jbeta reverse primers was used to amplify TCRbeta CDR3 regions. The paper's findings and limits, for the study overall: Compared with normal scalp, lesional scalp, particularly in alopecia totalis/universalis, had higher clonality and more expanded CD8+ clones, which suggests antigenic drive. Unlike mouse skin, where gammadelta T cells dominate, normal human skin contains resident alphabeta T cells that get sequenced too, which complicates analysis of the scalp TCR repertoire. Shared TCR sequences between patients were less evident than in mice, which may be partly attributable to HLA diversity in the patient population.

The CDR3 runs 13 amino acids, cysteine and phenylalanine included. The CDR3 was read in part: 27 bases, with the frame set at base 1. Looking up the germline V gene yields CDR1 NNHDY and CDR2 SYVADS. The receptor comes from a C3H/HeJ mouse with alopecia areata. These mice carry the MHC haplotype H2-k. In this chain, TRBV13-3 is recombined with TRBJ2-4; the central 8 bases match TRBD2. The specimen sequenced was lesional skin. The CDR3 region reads CASSDNWGNTLYF. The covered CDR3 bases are TGTGCCAGCAGTGATAACTGGGGGAAC.